These 13 T cell receptor beta chains were all obtained from the same sample, sequenced in a study of radiation and T cells in renal cell carcinoma. Assay: immunoSEQ multiplex PCR; the TCRdb copy retains only in-frame clones and omits some. The sample consists of roughly 150,000 clones, approximately 88% of them appearing once. This sample's time point: blood 2 weeks post-SBRT. Treatment given: 15 Gy SBRT to primary tumor, nephrectomy 4 weeks later. Material: blood, obtained from a patient whose treatment included radiotherapy and nephrectomy. The receptor source for this set is a woman in her fifties or sixties with renal cell carcinoma.

V gene TRBV12-5 combines with J gene TRBJ1-6, with TRBD1 matching 8 bases. CDR1 is LGHNT, CDR2 FRNRAP, per germline. This CDR3 is built from 18 residues. V was pared by 5 bases and J by 3 bases, with 12 bases of the junction left unmatched. The CDR3 nucleotides read TGTGCTAGTGGTCCCCCCTCTCTTGGACAGGGCTATAATTCACCCCTCCACTTT. Its translation is CASGPPSLGQGYNSPLHF.

The chain is built from TRBV7-9 and TRBJ1-4; D is possibly TRBD1 (6 bases). Trimming took 7 bases from V and 7 from J, leaving 16 bases between them. The length of the CDR3 is 14 residues. Germline values: CDR1 SEHNR, CDR2 FQNEAQ (reference sequence). The CDR3 sequence: CASTHGGEGEKLFF. For the CDR3, the DNA is TGTGCCAGCACGCATGGGGGCGAGGGTGAAAAACTGTTTTTT.

CDR3 in DNA: TGTGCCAGCGAAGGTTTCAGGTACGAGCAGTACTTC. It translates to CASEGFRYEQYF. This chain connects TRBV6-5 to TRBJ2-7; D is unclear. Trimming removed 8 bases from V and 4 bases from J, with 12 bases in between. CDR3 length: 12 residues. Germline V gene lookup returns CDR1 MNHEY and CDR2 SVGAGI.

The chain joins TRBV6-6 to TRBJ2-4, with a possible D match to TRBD2 (5 bases). This CDR3 comprises 16 residues. V shed 2 bases and J shed 5 bases, with 16 bases lying between them. CDR1 and CDR2 (germline): MNHNY, SVGAGI (reference sequence). CDR3: CASSYPGGLGQNIQYF. Here the CDR3 DNA reads TGTGCCAGCAGTTACCCAGGAGGACTTGGCCAAAACATTCAGTACTTC.

This sequence joins TRBV7-9 and TRBJ2-2; 11 bases fit TRBD2. Germline V gene data show CDR1 as SEHNR and CDR2 as FQNEAQ (reference sequence). The CDR3 consists of 16 residues. The junction had 5 bases not matched to a gene; V was cut back by 6 bases and J by 2 bases. The CDR3 coding sequence is TGTGCCAGCAGTCTAACTAGCGGGGGTAACACCGGGGAGCTGTTTTTT. This translates into CASSLTSGGNTGELFF.

The sample holds one count of this clone. The CDR3 sequence: CASSEKAGFEATEAFF. CDR3 sequence (DNA): TGTGCCAGCAGTGAAAAAGCAGGGTTCGAGGCGACTGAAGCTTTCTTT. The rearrangement uses TRBV6-1 and TRBJ1-1; the D gene is possibly TRBD1 (5 bases). Germline lookup yields CDR1 MNHNS and CDR2 SASEGT. The CDR3 runs to 16 residues. Trimming pared 2 bases from V and 5 bases from J, leaving 18 bases between.

The CDR3 region is CASSAGQGSNQPQHF. CDR3 coding DNA: TGCGCCAGCAGCGCGGGACAGGGGAGCAATCAGCCCCAGCATTTT. The gene calls are TRBV5-1 and TRBJ1-5, with 10 nucleotides matching TRBD1. Trimming took 4 bases from V and 1 from J; bases not matched to a gene: 2. Germline V lookup: CDR1 SGHRS, CDR2 YFSETQ. This CDR3 region has 15 residues.

The CDR3, as DNA: TGTGCCATCAGACCCGGAGCCTCGGATGATACGCAGTATTTT. It encodes CAIRPGASDDTQYF. V usage is TRBV10-3 and J usage is TRBJ2-3; the D is unclear. Germline V CDR1 and CDR2: ENHRY, SYGVKD. V lost 6 bases to trimming and J lost 6 bases, with 16 bases between them. The length of the CDR3 is 14 residues.

The J gene is TRBJ2-7, the V gene TRBV27, with TRBD2 as a possible D gene (7 bases). CDR3 length equals 14 residues. V was pared by 8 bases and J by 6 bases, with 20 bases between. CDR1 MNHEY and CDR2 SMNVEV come from the germline V gene (reference sequence). CDR3 sequence reads: CASASFKGGLEQYF. The CDR3 nucleotides are TGTGCCAGCGCCTCCTTTAAGGGGGGGCTCGAGCAGTACTTC.

The table lists this clone with a few counts. The gene calls are TRBV15 and TRBJ1-2; no clear D. The CDR3 extends over 15 amino acids. Between the trimmed V and J ends, which lost 0 bases and 2 bases, there was a span of 10 bases. CDR1 is LNHNV, CDR2 YYDKDF, per germline (reference sequence). CDR3 protein: CATSRDRGTNYGYTF. The CDR3, as DNA: TGTGCCACCAGCAGAGATCGAGGAACCAACTATGGCTACACCTTC.

The V and J genes are TRBV18 and TRBJ1-2, with 7 bases aligning to TRBD1. V was clipped by 5 bases and J by 2 bases; unmatched bases: 8. CDR1 is KGHSH, CDR2 LQKENI, per germline. The CDR3 consists of 15 residues. The CDR3 DNA follows: TGTGCCAGCTCAGACAGGGAGACCAGAAACTATGGCTACACCTTC. Its translation is CASSDRETRNYGYTF.

This chain uses TRBV6-6 with TRBJ1-1, with no clear D. The germline V gene encodes CDR1 MNHNY and CDR2 SVGAGI (reference sequence). V was pared by 7 bases and J by 7 bases, with 10 bases between. This CDR3 has 11 residues. The CDR3: CASIVNLEAFF. The CDR3 DNA is TGTGCCAGCATAGTGAACCTTGAAGCTTTCTTT.

CDR3 in amino acids: CASSSPGGAYTQYF. DNA of the CDR3: TGCGCCAGCAGCTCCCCCGGGGGGGCCTATACGCAGTATTTT. The chain links TRBV5-1 to TRBJ2-3; TRBD2 matches 8 bases. V lost 3 bases and J lost 7; bases outside the gene matches: 7. Germline-derived CDR1 and CDR2 are SGHRS and YFSETQ. CDR3 length: 14 residues.